This T cell receptor beta chain was retrieved from a study of shared clonotypes between healthy human individuals. Study at large: Each donor contributed plates that comprised three CD4 naive, three CD4 memory, two CD8 naive and one CD8 memory.

The genomic DNA of each subset was split evenly across several immunoSEQ plates. The table came from immunoSEQ multiplex PCR; TCRdb's copy has only in-frame clones and leaves some out. The data hold around 300,000 clones, with roughly 91% observed a single time. CD45RO+ cells were combined with CCR7-negative CD45RA+ TemRA cells to form CD8 memory. The specimen sequenced was memory CD8+ T cells sorted from blood. The subset denotes: CD45RO+ cells pooled with CCR7-negative TemRA cells. The TCR was taken from a man aged 18 to 30 in good health.

In nucleotides, the CDR3 is TGTGCCAGCAGTCTACAAGGACAGACCTACGAGCAGTACTTC. The encoded protein is CASSLQGQTYEQYF. This sequence joins TRBV28 and TRBJ2-7; D is possibly TRBD1 (6 bases). V lost 5 bases, J lost 2 bases, and 13 bases lay in between. The CDR3 length is 14 residues. In germline, CDR1 is MDHEN, CDR2 SYDVKM.